A single T cell receptor (beta chain) is shown here with its context. Its specificity is unknown. This sample was included in a study of cytomegalovirus exposure and HLA in healthy donors. Regarding the study as a whole: Exclusion as indistinguishable affected some V segments, including TRBV6-2 and TRBV6-3.

Researchers ran the PCR with 60 Vbeta and 13 Jbeta primers. TCRdb's table, derived via immunoSEQ multiplex PCR, lists solely in-frame clones and lacks some. The sample lists some 140,000 clones, around 79% seen once, with approximately 8.3% in the top ten. This CDR3 spans 15 amino acids. Trimming took off 4 bases at V and 5 bases at J, with 17 bases between the two ends. CDR1 and CDR2 from the germline V gene are SGHAT and FQNNGV. The TCR was taken from a woman aged 45-59 years in good health and CMV-seropositive. The rearrangement uses TRBV11-2 and TRBJ1-1; D is unresolved. Sequencing was carried out using PBMCs. CDR3 residues: CASSSSARLETEAFF. DNA for the CDR3: TGTGCCAGCAGCTCCTCGGCCAGGTTGGAAACTGAAGCTTTCTTT.